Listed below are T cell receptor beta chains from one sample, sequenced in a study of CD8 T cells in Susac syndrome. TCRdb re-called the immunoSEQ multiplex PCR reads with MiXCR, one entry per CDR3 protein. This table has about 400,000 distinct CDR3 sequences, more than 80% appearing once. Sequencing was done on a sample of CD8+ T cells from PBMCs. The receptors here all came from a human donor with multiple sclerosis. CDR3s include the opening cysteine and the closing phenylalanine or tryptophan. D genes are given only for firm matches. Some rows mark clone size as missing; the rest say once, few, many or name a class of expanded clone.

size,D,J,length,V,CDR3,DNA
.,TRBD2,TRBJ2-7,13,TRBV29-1,CSVRLAGYYEQYF,TGCAGCGTACGACTAGCAGGATACTACGAGCAGTACTTC
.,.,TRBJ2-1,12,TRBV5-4,CASSLQSNEQFF,TGTGCCAGCAGCTTACAGTCCAATGAGCAGTTCTTC
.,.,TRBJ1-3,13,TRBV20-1,CSARGQLGNTIYF,TGCAGTGCTAGAGGGCAGCTCGGAAACACCATATATTTT
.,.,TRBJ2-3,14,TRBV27,CASSLAGYADTQYF,TGTGCCAGCAGTTTAGCCGGGTATGCAGATACGCAGTATTTT
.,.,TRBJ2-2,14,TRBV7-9,CASSPELVVGELFF,TGTGCCAGCAGCCCTGAGTTGGTTGTCGGGGAGCTGTTTTTT
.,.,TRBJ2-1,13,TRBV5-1,CATKGPSYNEQFF,TGCGCCACCAAGGGTCCAAGTTACAATGAGCAGTTCTTC
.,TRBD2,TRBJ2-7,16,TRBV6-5,CASSYSIAGNPHEQYF,TGTGCCAGCAGTTACTCGATAGCGGGAAATCCCCACGAGCAGTACTTC
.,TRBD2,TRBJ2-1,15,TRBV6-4,CASSYLAGANNEQFF,TGTGCCAGCTCGTACCTAGCGGGGGCCAACAATGAGCAGTTCTTC
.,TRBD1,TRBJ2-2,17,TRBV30,CAWSVSLRTGGPGELFF,TGTGCCTGGAGTGTATCACTTCGGACAGGCGGTCCCGGGGAGCTGTTTTTT
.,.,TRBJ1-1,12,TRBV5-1,CASRAEDTEAFF,TGCGCCAGCCGGGCCGAGGACACTGAAGCTTTCTTT
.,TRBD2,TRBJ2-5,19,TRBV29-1,CSVDNPPLAGAFSGETQYF,TGCAGCGTTGATAATCCTCCACTAGCGGGAGCGTTCTCAGGAGAGACCCAGTACTTC
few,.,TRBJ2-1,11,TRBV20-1,CSARSLDEQFF,TGCAGTGCTAGATCGTTGGATGAGCAGTTCTTC
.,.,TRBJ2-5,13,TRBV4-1,CASSGRGQETKYF,TGCGCCAGCAGCGGGCGGGGTCAAGAGACCAAGTACTTC
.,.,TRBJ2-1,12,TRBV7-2,CASTSDNNEQFF,TGTGCCAGCACGAGCGATAACAATGAGCAGTTCTTC
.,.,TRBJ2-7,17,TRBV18,CASSPNFGAAEAYEQYF,TGTGCCAGCTCTCCCAACTTTGGGGCAGCTGAAGCCTACGAGCAGTACTTC
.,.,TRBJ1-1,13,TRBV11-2,CASSGFLNTEAFF,TGTGCCAGCAGTGGGTTTTTGAACACTGAAGCTTTCTTT
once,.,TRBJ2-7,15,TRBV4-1,CASSQDRGEVYEQYF,TGCGCCAGCAGCCAAGATCGGGGAGAGGTGTACGAGCAGTACTTC
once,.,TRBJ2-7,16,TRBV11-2,CASSSPEDRHSYEQYF,TGTGCCAGCAGCTCCCCCGAGGACAGACACTCCTACGAGCAGTACTTC
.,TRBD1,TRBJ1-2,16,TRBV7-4,CASSSRGAGVYAGYTF,TGTGCCAGCAGCTCCAGGGGGGCGGGAGTTTACGCTGGCTACACCTTC
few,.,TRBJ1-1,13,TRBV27,CATLTPGGTEAFF,TGTGCCACCCTTACCCCGGGAGGCACTGAAGCTTTCTTT
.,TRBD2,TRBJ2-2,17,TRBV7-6,CASSLVGTSGDTGELFF,TGTGCCAGCAGCTTAGTCGGGACTAGCGGGGATACCGGGGAGCTGTTTTTT
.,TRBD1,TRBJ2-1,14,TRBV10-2,CASVSPGQGEEQFF,TGCGCCAGCGTCTCTCCCGGACAGGGGGAAGAGCAGTTCTTC
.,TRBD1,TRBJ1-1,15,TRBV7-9,CASSVDRARDTEAFF,TGTGCCAGCAGCGTCGACAGGGCGCGGGACACTGAAGCTTTCTTT
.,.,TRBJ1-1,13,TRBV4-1,CASSQGTATEAFF,TGCGCCAGCAGCCAAGGGACAGCGACTGAAGCTTTCTTT
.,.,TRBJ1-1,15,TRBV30,CAWSARWGSGTEAFF,TGTGCCTGGAGTGCCCGTTGGGGCTCTGGCACTGAAGCTTTCTTT
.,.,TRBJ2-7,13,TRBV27,CATAPGVGYEQYF,TGTGCCACAGCCCCGGGGGTCGGCTACGAGCAGTACTTC
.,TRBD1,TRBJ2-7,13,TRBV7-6,CASSQGEGTEQYF,TGTGCCAGCAGCCAGGGGGAAGGGACAGAGCAGTACTTC
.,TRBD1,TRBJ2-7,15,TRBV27,CASSLAKGALYEQYF,TGTGCCAGCAGTTTGGCTAAGGGGGCCCTCTACGAGCAGTACTTC
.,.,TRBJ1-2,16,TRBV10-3,CAISETKLGRLDGYTF,TGTGCCATCAGTGAGACAAAACTAGGGCGGTTGGATGGCTACACCTTC